This T cell receptor (beta chain) was identified during a study of memory CD4+ T cells and cytomegalovirus serostatus. As for the study in general: Healthy Belgian adult donors included about nine CMV-positive and some 24 CMV-negative people. Study conclusions and caveats: Each of 67 CMV-associated TCRbeta sequences occurred in one to five individuals.

Repertoires were generated with immunoSEQ multiplex PCR, while TCRdb's copy carries only in-frame clones and drops some. The sample carries under 40,000 clones, around 80% recorded once. This clone occurred once. Its target is not known. Single viable CD3+CD4+CD8-CD45RO+ cells were sorted as the memory CD4+ T cells. CMV serostatus came from serum IgG against pp150, pp28, p38, p52. The sample taken for sequencing was memory CD4+ T cells from blood. This sequence was found in an adult in good health and CMV-seropositive.

The CDR3 here is CASSADPEQFF. DNA for the CDR3: TGTGCCAGCAGTGCCGACCCTGAGCAGTTCTTC. The rearrangement links TRBV2 to TRBJ2-1; D is uncertain. The CDR3 contains 11 residues. CDR1 is SNHLY and CDR2 is FYNNEI in the germline V gene. V lost 4 bases and J 9 bases, leaving 7 bases between the germline ends.